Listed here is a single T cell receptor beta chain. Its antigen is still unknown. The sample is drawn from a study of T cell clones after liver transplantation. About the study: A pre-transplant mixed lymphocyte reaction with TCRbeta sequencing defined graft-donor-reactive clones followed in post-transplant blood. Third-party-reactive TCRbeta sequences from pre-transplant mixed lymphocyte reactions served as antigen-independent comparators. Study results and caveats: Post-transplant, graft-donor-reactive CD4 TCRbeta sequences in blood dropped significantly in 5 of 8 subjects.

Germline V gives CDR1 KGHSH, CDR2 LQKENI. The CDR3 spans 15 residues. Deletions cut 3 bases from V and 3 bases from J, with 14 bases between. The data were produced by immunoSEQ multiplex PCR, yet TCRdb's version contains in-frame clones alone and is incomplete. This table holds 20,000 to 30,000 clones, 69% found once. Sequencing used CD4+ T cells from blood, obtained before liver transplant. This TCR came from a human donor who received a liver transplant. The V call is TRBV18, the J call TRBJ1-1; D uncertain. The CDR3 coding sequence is TGTGCCAGCTCACCCCAGAAGGAGGCGTACACTGAAGCTTTCTTT. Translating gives CASSPQKEAYTEAFF. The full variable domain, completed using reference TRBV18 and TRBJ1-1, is NAGVMQNPRHLVRRRGQEARLRCSPMKGHSHVYWYRQLPEEGLKFMVYLQKENIIDESGMPKERFSAEFPKEGPSILRIQQVVRGDSAAYFCASSPQKEAYTEAFFGQGTRLTVV.